This TCR beta chain was recovered during a study of CD8+CD57+ T cells in acquired aplastic anemia. Overall study context: The average for DNA from sorted CD4+ and CD8+ cells was 3.2 ug.

This clonotype was counted at least ten times. Profiling of TCR beta VDJ combinations and CDR3 sequences used genomic DNA as template. Each CDR3 protein gets one entry after TCRdb re-called the reads with MiXCR. The data contain 310,000 or so distinct CDR3 sequences, 50% to 65% of them singletons. Patients selected for sequencing had displayed CD8+CD57+ cell expansion by flow cytometry. V lost 6 bases, J lost 1 base, and 12 bases lay in between. The CDR3 runs 14 residues. The rearrangement uses TRBV12-3 or TRBV12-4 and TRBJ1-1; D call uncertain. The sequence derives from a human donor with aplastic anemia. Sequencing input: sorted CD4+, CD8+, or CD8+CD57+ T cells (not recorded which) from PBMCs. The CDR3 region is CASRGRVGNTEAFF. Written as DNA, the CDR3 is TGTGCCAGCAGAGGGAGGGTTGGGAACACTGAAGCTTTCTTT.